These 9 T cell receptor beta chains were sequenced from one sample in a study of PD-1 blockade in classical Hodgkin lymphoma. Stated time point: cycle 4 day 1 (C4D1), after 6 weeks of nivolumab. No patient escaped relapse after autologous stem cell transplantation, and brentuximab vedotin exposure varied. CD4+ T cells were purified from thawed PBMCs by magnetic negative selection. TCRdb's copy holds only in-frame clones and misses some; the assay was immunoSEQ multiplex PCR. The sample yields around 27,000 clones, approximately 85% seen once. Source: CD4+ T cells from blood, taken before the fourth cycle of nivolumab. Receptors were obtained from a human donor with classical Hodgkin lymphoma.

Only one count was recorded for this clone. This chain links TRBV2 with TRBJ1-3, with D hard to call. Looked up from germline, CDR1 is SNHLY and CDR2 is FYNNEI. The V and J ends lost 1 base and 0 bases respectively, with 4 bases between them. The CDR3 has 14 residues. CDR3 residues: CASSEGISGNTIYF. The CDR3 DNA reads TGTGCCAGCAGTGAAGGCATCTCTGGAAACACCATATATTTT.

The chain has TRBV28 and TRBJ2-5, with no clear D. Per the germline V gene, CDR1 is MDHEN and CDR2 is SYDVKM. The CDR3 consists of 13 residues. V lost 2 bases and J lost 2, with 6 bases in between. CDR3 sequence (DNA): TGTGCCAGCAGTTTACCAGTACAAGAGACCCAGTACTTC. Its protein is CASSLPVQETQYF.

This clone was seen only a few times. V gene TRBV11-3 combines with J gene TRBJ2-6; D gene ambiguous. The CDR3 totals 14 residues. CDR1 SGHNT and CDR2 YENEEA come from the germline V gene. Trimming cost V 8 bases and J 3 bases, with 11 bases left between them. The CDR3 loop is CASSPWSGANVLTF. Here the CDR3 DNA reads TGTGCCAGCTCCCCATGGAGTGGGGCCAACGTCCTGACTTTC.

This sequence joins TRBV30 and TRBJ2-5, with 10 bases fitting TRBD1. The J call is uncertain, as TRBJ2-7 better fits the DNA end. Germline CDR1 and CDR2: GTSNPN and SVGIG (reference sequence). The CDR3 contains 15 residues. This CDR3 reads CAWSVVGTGVYEQYF. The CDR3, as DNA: TGTGCCTGGAGTGTGGTCGGGACAGGGGTATACGAGCAGTACTTC.

CDR3 region: CASSLTSGRIEQYF. In nucleotides, the CDR3 is TGTGCCAGCAGTCTCACTAGCGGGAGAATCGAGCAGTACTTC. The V gene is TRBV27, the J gene TRBJ2-7; 11 positions match TRBD2. Germline loops: CDR1 MNHEY, CDR2 SMNVEV (reference sequence). V was clipped by 5 bases and J by 6 bases; unmatched bases: 6. The CDR3 contains 14 residues.

DNA for the CDR3: TGTGCCAGCAGCTTAGGGGGACGTCCCTACGAGCAGTACTTC. This encodes CASSLGGRPYEQYF. This sequence joins TRBV7-9 and TRBJ2-7; TRBD1 or TRBD2 may be the D gene (5 bases each). The CDR3 loop spans 14 amino acids. The germline gives CDR1 SEHNR, CDR2 FQNEAQ (reference sequence). V lost 1 base and J 2 bases, leaving 9 bases between the germline ends.

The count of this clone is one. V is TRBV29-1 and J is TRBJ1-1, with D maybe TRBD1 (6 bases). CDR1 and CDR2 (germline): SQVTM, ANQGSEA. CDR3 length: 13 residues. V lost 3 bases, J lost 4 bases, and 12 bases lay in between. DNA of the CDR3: TGCAGCGTTGACCGAAGGGGGGGCACTGAAGCTTTCTTT. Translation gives CSVDRRGGTEAFF.

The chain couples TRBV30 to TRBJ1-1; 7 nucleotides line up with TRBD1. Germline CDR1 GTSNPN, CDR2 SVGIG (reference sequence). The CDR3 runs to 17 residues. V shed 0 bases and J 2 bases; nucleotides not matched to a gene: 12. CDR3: CAWSVRRGGQRNTEAFF. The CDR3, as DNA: TGTGCCTGGAGTGTAAGACGTGGGGGACAGAGAAACACTGAAGCTTTCTTT. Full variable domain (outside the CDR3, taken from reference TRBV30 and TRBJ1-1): SQTIHQWPATLVQPVGSPLSLECTVEGTSNPNLYWYRQAAGRGLQLLFYSVGIGQISSEVPQNLSASRPQDRQFILSSKKLLLSDSGFYLCAWSVRRGGQRNTEAFFGQGTRLTVV.

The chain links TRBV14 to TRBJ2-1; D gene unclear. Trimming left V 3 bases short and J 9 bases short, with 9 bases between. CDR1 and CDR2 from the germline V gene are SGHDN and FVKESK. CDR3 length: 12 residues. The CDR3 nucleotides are TGTGCCAGCAGCCACGGTTTGCTTGAGCAGTTCTTC. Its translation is CASSHGLLEQFF.